These 7 T cell receptor beta chains share one sample of origin, sequenced in a study of T cell repertoires in cytomegalovirus infection. Antigens for these TCRs are unknown. TCRdb fed the reads into MiXCR, producing one record per CDR3 protein. The profile shows 80,000 to 90,000 distinct CDR3 sequences, approximately 45% of them singletons. Sequencing used CD8+ T cells from cultured PBMCs, obtained from culture after CMV antigen stimulation. Every receptor here comes from a human donor in good health (CMV status not recorded). Some clones in this sample may be carry-over from other donors' samples.

This clonotype appeared a single time. The chain uses TRBV2 and TRBJ2-5; weak D call: TRBD1 (6 bases). Deletions cut 8 bases from V and 2 bases from J, with 21 bases between. The germline CDR1 and CDR2 sequences are SNHLY and FYNNEI. The CDR3 extends over 16 amino acids. The CDR3 loop is CASVVRGTPLQETQYF. CDR3 nucleotides: TGTGCCAGCGTGGTAAGGGGGACGCCCTTACAAGAGACCCAGTACTTC.

The rearrangement links TRBV2 to TRBJ1-5, with 11 nucleotides matching TRBD1. V was clipped by 6 bases and J by 7 bases; unmatched bases: 5. CDR1 and CDR2 from the germline V gene are SNHLY and FYNNEI. The CDR3 has 14 residues. The chain's CDR3 is CASRGDRGDQPQHF. DNA for the CDR3: TGTGCCAGCAGGGGGGACAGGGGGGACCAGCCCCAGCATTTT.

The chain is built from TRBV4-1 and TRBJ2-4; 10 nucleotides agree with TRBD2. Germline assignment: CDR1 MGHRA and CDR2 YSYEKL. V was pared by 1 base and J by 6 bases, with 12 bases of the junction left unmatched. This CDR3 is 18 amino acids long. The CDR3 loop reads CASSQGGPAGGPRNIQYF. CDR3 nucleotide sequence: TGCGCCAGCAGCCAAGGGGGACCAGCGGGGGGGCCCAGAAACATTCAGTACTTC.

The genes are TRBV7-6 and TRBJ1-4; D remains unclear. Trimming left V 2 bases short and J 7 bases short, with 14 bases between. From germline, CDR1 is SGHVS and CDR2 FNYEAQ. The CDR3 has 15 amino acids. The CDR3, as DNA: TGTGCCAGCAGCTTAAGCGGGATCCCTCTTGAAAAACTGTTTTTT. Protein product: CASSLSGIPLEKLFF.

The chain uses TRBV7-3 and TRBJ2-3; D is undetermined. V was clipped by 4 bases and J by 0 bases, with 8 bases between them. Germline loops: CDR1 SGHTA, CDR2 FQGTGA. This CDR3 contains 14 residues. The CDR3: CASSSLTSTDTQYF. CDR3 nucleotides: TGTGCCAGCAGCTCCCTGACTAGCACAGATACGCAGTATTTT.

This clonotype showed up many times. This chain links TRBV12-3 or TRBV12-4 with TRBJ2-1; a possible D gene is TRBD2 (6 bases). V was shortened by 5 bases and J by 7 bases, with 15 bases between the two germline ends. The CDR3 contains 14 residues. The CDR3 spells CASSLGGGVNEQFF. CDR3 in DNA: TGTGCCAGCAGTCTCGGGGGTGGAGTGAATGAGCAGTTCTTC.

The CDR3 DNA reads as TGTGCCAGCAGTTTAATCGCGGGCGGGGGAGAGACCCAGTACTTC. It codes for CASSLIAGGGETQYF. The chain joins TRBV28 to TRBJ2-5; 7 bases are a match to TRBD2. The CDR3 has 15 residues. Per the germline V gene, CDR1 is MDHEN and CDR2 is SYDVKM. V was clipped by 2 bases and J by 4 bases; unmatched bases: 7.